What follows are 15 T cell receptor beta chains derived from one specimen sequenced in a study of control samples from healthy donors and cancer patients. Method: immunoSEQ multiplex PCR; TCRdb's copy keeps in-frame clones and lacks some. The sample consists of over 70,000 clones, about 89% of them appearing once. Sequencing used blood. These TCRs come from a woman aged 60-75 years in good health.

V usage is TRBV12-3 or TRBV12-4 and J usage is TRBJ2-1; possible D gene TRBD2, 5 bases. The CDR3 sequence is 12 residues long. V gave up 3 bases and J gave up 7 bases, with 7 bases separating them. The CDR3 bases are TGTGCCAGCAGTTTCAGCGGTAATGAGCAGTTCTTC. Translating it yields CASSFSGNEQFF.

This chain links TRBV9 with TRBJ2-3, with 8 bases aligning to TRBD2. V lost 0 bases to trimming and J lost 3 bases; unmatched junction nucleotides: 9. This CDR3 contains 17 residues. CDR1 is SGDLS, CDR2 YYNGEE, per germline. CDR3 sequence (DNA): TGTGCCAGCAGCGTAGGCGTTAGCGGACTAGCTACAGATACGCAGTATTTT. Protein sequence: CASSVGVSGLATDTQYF. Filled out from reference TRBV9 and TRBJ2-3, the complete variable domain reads DSGVTQTPKHLITATGQRVTLRCSPRSGDLSVYWYQQSLDQGLQFLIQYYNGEERAKGNILERFSAQQFPDLHSELNLSSLELGDSALYFCASSVGVSGLATDTQYFGPGTRLTVL.

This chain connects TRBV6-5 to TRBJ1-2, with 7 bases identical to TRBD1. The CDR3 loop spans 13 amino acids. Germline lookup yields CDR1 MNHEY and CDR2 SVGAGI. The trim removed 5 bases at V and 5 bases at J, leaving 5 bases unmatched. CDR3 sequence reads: CASSLKGAYGYTF. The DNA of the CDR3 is TGTGCCAGCAGTCTCAAGGGGGCTTATGGCTACACCTTC.

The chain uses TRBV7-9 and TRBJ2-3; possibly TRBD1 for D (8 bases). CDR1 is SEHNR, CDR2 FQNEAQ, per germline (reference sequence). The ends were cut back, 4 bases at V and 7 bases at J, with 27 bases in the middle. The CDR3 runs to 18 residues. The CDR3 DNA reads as TGTGCCAGCAGCTGTGACAGGGGAACTAGCGTACGTGGTAATACGCAGTATTTT. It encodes CASSCDRGTSVRGNTQYF.

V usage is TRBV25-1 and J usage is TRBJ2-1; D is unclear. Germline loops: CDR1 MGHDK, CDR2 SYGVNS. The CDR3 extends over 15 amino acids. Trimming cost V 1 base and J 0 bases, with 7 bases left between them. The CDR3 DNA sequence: TGTGCCAGCAGTGAATGGGTCAGCTCCTACAATGAGCAGTTCTTC. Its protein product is CASSEWVSSYNEQFF.

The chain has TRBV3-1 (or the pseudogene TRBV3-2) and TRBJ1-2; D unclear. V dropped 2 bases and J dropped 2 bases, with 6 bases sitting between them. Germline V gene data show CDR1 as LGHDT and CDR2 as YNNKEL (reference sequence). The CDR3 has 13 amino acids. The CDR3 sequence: CASSQTVNYGYTF. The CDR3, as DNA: TGTGCCAGCAGCCAAACGGTCAACTATGGCTACACCTTC.

The CDR3 DNA sequence: TGCGCCAGCAGCTTGGACTGGTTTCGGGATACGCAGTATTTT. Translating gives CASSLDWFRDTQYF. The rearrangement links TRBV5-1 to TRBJ2-3; D ambiguous. V lost 0 bases, J lost 6 bases, and 11 bases lay in between. The CDR3 spans 14 residues. Germline lookup yields CDR1 SGHRS and CDR2 YFSETQ.

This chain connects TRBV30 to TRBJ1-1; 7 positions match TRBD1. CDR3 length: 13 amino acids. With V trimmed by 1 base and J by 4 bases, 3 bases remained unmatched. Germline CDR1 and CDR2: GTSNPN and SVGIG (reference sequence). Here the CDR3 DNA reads TGTGCCTGGAGTGAACAGGGGTTCACTGAAGCTTTCTTT. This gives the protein CAWSEQGFTEAFF.

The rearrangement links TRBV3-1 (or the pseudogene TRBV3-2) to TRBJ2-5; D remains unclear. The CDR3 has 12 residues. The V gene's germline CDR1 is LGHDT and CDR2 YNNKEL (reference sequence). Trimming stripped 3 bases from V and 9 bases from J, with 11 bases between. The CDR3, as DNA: TGTGCCAGCAGCCACTTGGAGCAACCCCAGTACTTC. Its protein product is CASSHLEQPQYF.

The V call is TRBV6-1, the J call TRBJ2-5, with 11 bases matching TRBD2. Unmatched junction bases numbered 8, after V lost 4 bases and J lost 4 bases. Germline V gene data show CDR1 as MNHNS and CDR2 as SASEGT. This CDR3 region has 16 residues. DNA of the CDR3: TGTGCCAGCAGTGCTATAGCGGGAGGGGGGGGAGAGACCCAGTACTTC. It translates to CASSAIAGGGGETQYF.

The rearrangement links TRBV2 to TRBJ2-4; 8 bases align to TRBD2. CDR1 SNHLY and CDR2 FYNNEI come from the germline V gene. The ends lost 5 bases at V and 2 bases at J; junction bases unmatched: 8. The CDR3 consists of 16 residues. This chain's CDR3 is CASSKGLDGTKNIQYF. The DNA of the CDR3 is TGTGCCAGCAGTAAGGGACTAGACGGAACCAAAAACATTCAGTACTTC.

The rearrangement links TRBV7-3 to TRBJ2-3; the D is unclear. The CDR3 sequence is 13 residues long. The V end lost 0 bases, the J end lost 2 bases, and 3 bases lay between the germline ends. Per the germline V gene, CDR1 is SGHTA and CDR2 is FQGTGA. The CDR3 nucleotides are TGTGCCAGCAGCTTAACAAACACAGATACGCAGTATTTT. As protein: CASSLTNTDTQYF.

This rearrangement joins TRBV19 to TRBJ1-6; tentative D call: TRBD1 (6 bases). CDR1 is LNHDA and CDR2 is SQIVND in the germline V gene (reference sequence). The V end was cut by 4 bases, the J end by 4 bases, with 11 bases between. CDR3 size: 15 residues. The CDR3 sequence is CASSKRGQYNSPLHF. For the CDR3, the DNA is TGTGCCAGTAGTAAACGAGGACAGTATAATTCACCCCTCCACTTT.

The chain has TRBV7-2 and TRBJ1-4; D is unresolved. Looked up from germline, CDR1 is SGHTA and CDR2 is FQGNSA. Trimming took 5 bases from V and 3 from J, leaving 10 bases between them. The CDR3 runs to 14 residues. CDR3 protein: CASSRGVANEKLFF. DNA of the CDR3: TGTGCCAGCAGCCGCGGAGTGGCTAATGAAAAACTGTTTTTT.

CDR3 in DNA: TGTGCCAGCAGACAGGAAAATCAGCCCCAGCATTTT. Amino acids: CASRQENQPQHF. The chain combines TRBV2 with TRBJ1-5, with D possibly TRBD1 on 5 matching bases. This CDR3 region has 12 residues. The V end lost 6 bases, the J end lost 4 bases, and 7 bases lay between the germline ends. Germline CDR1 SNHLY, CDR2 FYNNEI. The whole variable domain, remainder taken from reference TRBV2 and TRBJ1-5, is EPEVTQTPSHQVTQMGQEVILRCVPISNHLYFYWYRQILGQKVEFLVSFYNNEISEKSEIFDDQFSVERPDGSNFTLKIRSTKLEDSAMYFCASRQENQPQHFGDGTRLSIL.